This T cell receptor (beta chain) was found in a study of T cells in Graves' hyperthyroidism and ophthalmopathy (dated by TCRdb to the late 2010s). The study in broad terms: Peripheral blood samples were taken at the time of initial diagnosis, prior to any treatment. To identify distinguishing TCR V-J signatures, a discovery cohort of about 100 patients was used, comprising fewer than 45 with Graves' ophthalmopathy and around 57 with stable Graves' hyperthyroidism. Prospective prediction of ophthalmopathy was tested in an independent validation cohort consisting of 18 to 20 hyperthyroidism patients and some 17 patients who later progressed to ophthalmopathy. For training and testing, the 110 or so patients in the discovery cohort were randomly divided in a 7:3 ratio. In addition, the study compared T-cell repertoires in thyroid tissue and in blood from six Graves' hyperthyroidism patients. Following sampling, methimazole starting at 30 mg daily was given to hyperthyroidism patients, and high-dose intravenous methylprednisolone was given to ophthalmopathy patients. The paper reports TCR Vbeta CDR3 sequencing of 140 or so peripheral blood samples: around 45 ophthalmopathy, under 80 hyperthyroidism and around 17 progressor patients.

The TCR beta CDR3 regions were amplified from RNA transcripts. The TCR CDR3 was subjected to a first round of RT-PCR using the HTBI primer set and the Qiagen OneStep RT-PCR kit. Libraries were constructed in a second round of multiplex PCR, after which size selection and purification were carried out. Sequencing of the libraries was done on an Illumina HiSeq2000 using paired-end 100 bp reads. Under the source paper's analysis protocol: Raw data were processed with SOAPnuke, discarding reads with adapters, uncalled bases, mean Phred below 15, or no exact constant-primer or identifier match. COPE v1.2.5 was used to merge the high-quality paired reads, and each unique nucleotide sequence was defined as a clonotype. MiTCR v1.1 was used to align the clonotypes against IMGT TRBV, TRBD and TRBJ reference segments. The analysis was restricted to V-J combinations with a frequency above 0.0001, which together covered 99% to 99.2% of the repertoires. The TCS score was defined as the ratio of F50 (clonal expansion) to E x V (chaos), calculated using BLOSUM62-based TCRdist between CDR3 peptides within each V-J. Welch's t-statistics and random forest reduced around 520 V-J features to about 12, which were used in a naive Bayes classifier (R e1071). TCRdb took the public reads, trimmed them with fastp at Q25, ran MiXCR for clone calling and kept in-frame beta chains. Entries that share a CDR3 protein sequence are merged under the most common genes and DNA. None of the V and J calls come from the authors' own analysis; TCRdb made them. Counted in this sample were under 400,000 distinct CDR3 sequences; about 15% of them appeared once. Around 34% of the sample is in the top ten clones.

According to the germline V gene (reference sequence), CDR1 reads DFQATT and CDR2 reads SNEGSKA. The CDR3 contains 13 residues, cysteine and phenylalanine counted. The retained sequence is limited to the CDR3, 39 bases, with the frame set at the first base. Graves' hyperthyroidism was defined as stable when no progression to ophthalmopathy occurred over 18 months of follow-up. The hyperthyroidism patients were between 18 and 65 years old and newly diagnosed, with a disease duration of less than 2 months. Any patient with an uncontrolled infection, another autoimmune disease, pregnancy or lactation was excluded. Clinical symptoms, serum thyroxine and TRAb, thyroid ultrasound, and orbital computed tomography formed the basis for the diagnoses. PBMCs were separated from 10 ml of fresh peripheral blood using Ficoll-Paque density gradient centrifugation. Trizol reagent was used to extract total RNA, and RNA quality was then checked on an Agilent 2100 Bioanalyzer.

About this clonotype: Its antigen has not been determined. A much larger clone differs by one base, so this may be a read error.

Paper-wide results and their limitations: In validation, progression to ophthalmopathy was predicted by the model with roughly 71% sensitivity and 72.22% specificity, a median of 6.5 months before onset. Blood samples also contained most of the expanded thyroid clonotypes (frequency above 0.001), which suggests that blood repertoires may reflect thyroid immune responses. A model built on a 13 V-J signature distinguished ophthalmopathy from stable hyperthyroidism, reaching about 88% sensitivity and around 81% specificity in cross-validation and 80%/75% in testing. No statistical method was used to fix the sample size in advance, and group allocation was not hidden from the investigators.

The rearrangement combines TRBV20-1 with TRBJ2-7, with an unclear D gene assignment. The receptor's source is a man younger than 40 with Graves' hyperthyroidism. Sequencing was done on a sample of blood. This receptor carries the CDR3 CGARASRDYEQYF. The DNA sequence reads TGCGGTGCTAGAGCTTCAAGGGATTACGAGCAGTACTTC.